The T cell receptor (beta chain) described here comes from a study of blood T cell repertoires in COVID-19. For the study at large: Spain, Italy and the United States supplied samples that represented acute and convalescent COVID-19. From T cells, B-cell-depleted T cells, or PBMCs came the material, which was cDNA or gDNA.

Authors' data handling: How many nucleated cells were present was estimated from reference gene primer amplification. Clones were sequenced by immunoSEQ multiplex PCR, and TCRdb holds only the in-frame ones, with some missing. That table is the source of V, J and clone size, and D and trimming were worked out from the DNA. Of roughly 100,000 clones listed, 84% are singletons. J lost 8 bases, V lost 3 bases, and 6 bases had no gene match. This CDR3 is 13 amino acids long. This clone occurred a few times. The sample taken for sequencing was peripheral blood. This sequence originates from a human donor in a cohort sampled during active or convalescent COVID-19. This chain uses TRBV12-3 or TRBV12-4 with TRBJ1-1; 7 positions agree with TRBD1. The CDR3 DNA sequence: TGTGCCAGCAGTTTTACAGGGGCGGGGGAAGCTTTCTTT. This codes for CASSFTGAGEAFF.